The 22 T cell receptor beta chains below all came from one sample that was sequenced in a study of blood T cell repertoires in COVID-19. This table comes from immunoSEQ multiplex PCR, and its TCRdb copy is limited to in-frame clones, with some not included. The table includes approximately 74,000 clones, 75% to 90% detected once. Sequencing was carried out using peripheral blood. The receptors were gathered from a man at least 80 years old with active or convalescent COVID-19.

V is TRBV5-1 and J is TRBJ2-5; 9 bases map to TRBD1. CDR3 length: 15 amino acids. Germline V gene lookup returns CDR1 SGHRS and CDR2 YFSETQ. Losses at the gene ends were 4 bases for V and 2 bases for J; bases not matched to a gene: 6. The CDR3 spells CASSVTGGVQETQYF. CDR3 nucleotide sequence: TGCGCCAGCAGCGTCACAGGGGGCGTGCAAGAGACCCAGTACTTC.

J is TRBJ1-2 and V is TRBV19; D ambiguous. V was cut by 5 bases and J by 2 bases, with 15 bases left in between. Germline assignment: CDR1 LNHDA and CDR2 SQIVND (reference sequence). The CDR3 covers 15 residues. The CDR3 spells CASSLKPQQNYGYTF. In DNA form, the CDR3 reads TGTGCCAGTAGTCTCAAACCTCAACAGAACTATGGCTACACCTTC.

CDR3 coding DNA: TGTGCCAGCAGCTTCCCGGGGGACTATGGCTACACCTTC. Translating gives CASSFPGDYGYTF. V and J are TRBV7-6 and TRBJ1-2, with a weak D call TRBD1 (5 bases). The V and J ends lost 3 bases and 3 bases respectively, with 8 bases between them. Germline V gives CDR1 SGHVS, CDR2 FNYEAQ. This CDR3 contains 13 residues. The full variable domain, its missing parts supplied by reference TRBV7-6 and TRBJ1-2, is GAGVSQSPRYKVTKRGQDVALRCDPISGHVSLYWYRQALGQGPEFLTYFNYEAQQDKSGLPNDRFSAERPEGSISTLTIQRTEQRDSAMYRCASSFPGDYGYTFGSGTRLTVV.

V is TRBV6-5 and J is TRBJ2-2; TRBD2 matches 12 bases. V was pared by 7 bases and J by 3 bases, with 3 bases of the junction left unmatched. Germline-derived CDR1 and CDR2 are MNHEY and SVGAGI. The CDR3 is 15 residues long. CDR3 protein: CASTRLAGDTGELFF. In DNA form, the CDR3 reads TGTGCCAGCACCAGACTAGCGGGGGACACCGGGGAGCTGTTTTTT.

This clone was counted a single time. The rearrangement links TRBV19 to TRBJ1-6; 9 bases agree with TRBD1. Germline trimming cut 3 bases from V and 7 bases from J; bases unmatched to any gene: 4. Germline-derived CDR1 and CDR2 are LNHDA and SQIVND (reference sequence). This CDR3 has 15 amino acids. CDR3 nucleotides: TGTGCCAGTAGTATCTGGGACAGGGAAAATTCACCCCTCCACTTT. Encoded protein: CASSIWDRENSPLHF.

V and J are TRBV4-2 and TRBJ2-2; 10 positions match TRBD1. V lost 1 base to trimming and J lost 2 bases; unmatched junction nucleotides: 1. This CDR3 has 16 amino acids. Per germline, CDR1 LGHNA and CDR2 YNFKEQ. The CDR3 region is CASSQGDRGNTGELFF. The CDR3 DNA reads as TGTGCCAGCAGCCAAGGGGACAGGGGAAACACCGGGGAGCTGTTTTTT.

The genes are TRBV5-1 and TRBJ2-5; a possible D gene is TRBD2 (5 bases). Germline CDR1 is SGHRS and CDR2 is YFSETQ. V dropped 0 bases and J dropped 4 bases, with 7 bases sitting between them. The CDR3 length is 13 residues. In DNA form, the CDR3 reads TGCGCCAGCAGCTTGGTCGCGGGAGAGACCCAGTACTTC. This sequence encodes CASSLVAGETQYF.

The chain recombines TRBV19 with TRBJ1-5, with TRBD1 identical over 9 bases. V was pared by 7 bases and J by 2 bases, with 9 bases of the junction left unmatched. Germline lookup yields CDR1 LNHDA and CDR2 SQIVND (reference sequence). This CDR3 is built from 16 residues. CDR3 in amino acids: CASTGRWTGGNQPQHF. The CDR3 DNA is TGTGCCAGTACCGGAAGGTGGACAGGGGGCAATCAGCCCCAGCATTTT. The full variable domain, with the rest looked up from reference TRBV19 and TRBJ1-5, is DGGITQSPKYLFRKEGQNVTLSCEQNLNHDAMYWYRQDPGQGLRLIYYSQIVNDFQKGDIAEGYSVSREKKESFPLTVTSAQKNPTAFYLCASTGRWTGGNQPQHFGDGTRLSIL.

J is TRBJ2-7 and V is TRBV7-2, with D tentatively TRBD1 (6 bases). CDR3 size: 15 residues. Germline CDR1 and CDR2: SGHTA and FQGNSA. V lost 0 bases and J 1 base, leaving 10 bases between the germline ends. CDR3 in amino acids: CASSLAGQPSYEQYF. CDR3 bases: TGTGCCAGCAGCTTAGCCGGACAGCCTTCCTACGAGCAGTACTTC.

CDR3 nucleotide sequence: TGTGCCAGCAGTAGGGGCAACTATGGCTACACCTTC. Translation: CASSRGNYGYTF. The chain uses TRBV6-2 or TRBV6-3 and TRBJ1-2, with a weak D call TRBD1 (5 bases). Between the trimmed V and J ends, which lost 5 bases and 2 bases, there was a span of 6 bases. This CDR3 is built from 12 residues. The germline gives CDR1 MNHEY, CDR2 SVGEGT.

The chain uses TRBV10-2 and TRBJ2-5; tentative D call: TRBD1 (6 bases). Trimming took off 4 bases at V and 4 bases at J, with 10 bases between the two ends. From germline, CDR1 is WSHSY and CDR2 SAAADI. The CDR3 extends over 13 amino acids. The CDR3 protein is CASSALQGETQYF. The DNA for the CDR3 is TGCGCCAGCAGTGCCTTACAGGGAGAGACCCAGTACTTC.

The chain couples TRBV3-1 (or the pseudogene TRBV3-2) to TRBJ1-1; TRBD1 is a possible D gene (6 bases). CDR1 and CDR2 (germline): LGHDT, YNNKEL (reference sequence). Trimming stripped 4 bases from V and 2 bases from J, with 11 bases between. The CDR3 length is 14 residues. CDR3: CASSRGQRNTEAFF. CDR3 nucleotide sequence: TGTGCCAGCAGCCGCGGACAGAGAAACACTGAAGCTTTCTTT.

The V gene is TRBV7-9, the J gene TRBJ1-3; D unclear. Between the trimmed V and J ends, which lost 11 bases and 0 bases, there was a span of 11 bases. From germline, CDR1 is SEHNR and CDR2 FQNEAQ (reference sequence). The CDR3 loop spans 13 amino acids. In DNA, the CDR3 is TGTGCCGCTAGGCCTGGCTCTGGAAACACCATATATTTT. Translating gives CAARPGSGNTIYF.

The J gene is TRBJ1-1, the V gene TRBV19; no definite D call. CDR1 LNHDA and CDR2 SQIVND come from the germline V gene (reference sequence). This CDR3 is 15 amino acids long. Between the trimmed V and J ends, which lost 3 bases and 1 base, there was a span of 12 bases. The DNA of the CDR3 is TGTGCCAGTAGTATGTATGCGAACTCGAACACTGAAGCTTTCTTT. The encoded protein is CASSMYANSNTEAFF. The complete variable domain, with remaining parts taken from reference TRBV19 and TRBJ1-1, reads DGGITQSPKYLFRKEGQNVTLSCEQNLNHDAMYWYRQDPGQGLRLIYYSQIVNDFQKGDIAEGYSVSREKKESFPLTVTSAQKNPTAFYLCASSMYANSNTEAFFGQGTRLTVV.

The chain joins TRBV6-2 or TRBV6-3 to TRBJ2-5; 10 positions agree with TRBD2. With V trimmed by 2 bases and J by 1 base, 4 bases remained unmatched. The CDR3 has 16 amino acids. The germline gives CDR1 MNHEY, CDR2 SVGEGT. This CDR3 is CASSYRAGGVQETQYF. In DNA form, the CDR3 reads TGTGCCAGCAGTTACCGAGCGGGAGGGGTCCAAGAGACCCAGTACTTC.

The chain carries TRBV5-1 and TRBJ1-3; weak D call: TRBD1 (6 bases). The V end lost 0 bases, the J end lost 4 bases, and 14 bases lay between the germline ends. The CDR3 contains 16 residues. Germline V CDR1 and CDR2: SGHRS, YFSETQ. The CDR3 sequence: CASSLAGRGSGNTIYF. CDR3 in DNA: TGCGCCAGCAGCTTGGCCGGCAGGGGATCGGGAAACACCATATATTTT.

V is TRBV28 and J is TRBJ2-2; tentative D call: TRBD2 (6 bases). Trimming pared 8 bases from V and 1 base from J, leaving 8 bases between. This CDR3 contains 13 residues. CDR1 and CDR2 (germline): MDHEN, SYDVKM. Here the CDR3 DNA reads TGTGCCAGCGGGACTCAGAACACCGGGGAGCTGTTTTTT. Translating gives CASGTQNTGELFF.

The CDR3 protein is CAIRNIGLAGGRRYNEQFF. In nucleotides, the CDR3 is TGTGCCATCAGAAACATTGGACTAGCGGGAGGGAGGCGGTACAATGAGCAGTTCTTC. This chain links TRBV10-3 with TRBJ2-1; 15 bases map to TRBD2. CDR1 and CDR2 from the germline V gene are ENHRY and SYGVKD. The CDR3 is 19 amino acids. V dropped 6 bases and J dropped 4; count of bases not matched to a gene: 13.

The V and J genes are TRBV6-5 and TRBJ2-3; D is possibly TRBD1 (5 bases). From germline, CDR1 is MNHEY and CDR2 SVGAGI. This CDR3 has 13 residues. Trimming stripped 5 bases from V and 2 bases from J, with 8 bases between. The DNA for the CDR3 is TGTGCCAGCAGTAAGACAGTCACAGATACGCAGTATTTT. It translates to CASSKTVTDTQYF.

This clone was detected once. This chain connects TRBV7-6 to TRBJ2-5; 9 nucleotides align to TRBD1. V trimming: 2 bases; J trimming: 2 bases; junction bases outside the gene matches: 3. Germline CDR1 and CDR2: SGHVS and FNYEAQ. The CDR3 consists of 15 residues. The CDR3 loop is CASSLLQGAQETQYF. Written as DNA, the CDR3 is TGTGCCAGCAGCTTATTACAGGGGGCTCAAGAGACCCAGTACTTC.

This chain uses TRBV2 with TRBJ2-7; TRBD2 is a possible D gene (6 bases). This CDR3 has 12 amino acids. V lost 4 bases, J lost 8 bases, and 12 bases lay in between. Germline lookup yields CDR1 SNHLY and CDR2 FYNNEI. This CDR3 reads CASSGSGGQQYF. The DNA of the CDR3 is TGTGCCAGCAGTGGGTCCGGGGGACAGCAGTACTTC.

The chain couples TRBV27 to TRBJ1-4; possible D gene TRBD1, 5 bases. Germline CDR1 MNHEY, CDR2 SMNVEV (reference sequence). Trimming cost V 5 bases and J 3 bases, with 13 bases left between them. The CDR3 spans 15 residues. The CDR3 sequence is CASSNRPGANEKLFF. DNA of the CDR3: TGTGCCAGCAGTAACCGACCGGGGGCTAATGAAAAACTGTTTTTT.